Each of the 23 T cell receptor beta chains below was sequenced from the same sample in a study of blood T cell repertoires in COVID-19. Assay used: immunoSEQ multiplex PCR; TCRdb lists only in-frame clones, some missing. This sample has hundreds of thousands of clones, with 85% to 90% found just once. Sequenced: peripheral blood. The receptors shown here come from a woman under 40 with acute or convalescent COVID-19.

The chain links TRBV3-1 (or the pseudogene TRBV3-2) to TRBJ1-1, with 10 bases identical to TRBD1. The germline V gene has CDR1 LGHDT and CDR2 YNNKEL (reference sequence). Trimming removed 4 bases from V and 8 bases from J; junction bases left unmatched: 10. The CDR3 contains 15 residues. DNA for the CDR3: TGTGCCAGCAGCCCGGGACAGGGGACGAAAGAAGAAGCTTTCTTT. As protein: CASSPGQGTKEEAFF.

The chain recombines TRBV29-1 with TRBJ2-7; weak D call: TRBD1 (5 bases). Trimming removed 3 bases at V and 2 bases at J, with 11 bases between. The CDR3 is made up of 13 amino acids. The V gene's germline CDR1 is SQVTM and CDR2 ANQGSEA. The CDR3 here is CSVDRGSPYEQYF. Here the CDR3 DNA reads TGCAGCGTTGATAGGGGATCCCCCTACGAGCAGTACTTC.

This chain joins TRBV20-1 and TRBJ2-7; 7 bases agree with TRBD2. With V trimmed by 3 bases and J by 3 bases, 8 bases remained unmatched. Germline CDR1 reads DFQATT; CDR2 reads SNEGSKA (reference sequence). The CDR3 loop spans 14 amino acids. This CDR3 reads CSASRSGADYEQYF. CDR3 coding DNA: TGCAGTGCTAGTAGGAGCGGGGCAGACTACGAGCAGTACTTC.

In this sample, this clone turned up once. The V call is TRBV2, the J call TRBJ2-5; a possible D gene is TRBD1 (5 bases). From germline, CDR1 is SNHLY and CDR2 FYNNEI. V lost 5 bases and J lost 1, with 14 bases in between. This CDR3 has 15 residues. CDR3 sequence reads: CASSYWGRPQETQYF. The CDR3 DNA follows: TGTGCCAGCAGTTACTGGGGCCGCCCCCAAGAGACCCAGTACTTC.

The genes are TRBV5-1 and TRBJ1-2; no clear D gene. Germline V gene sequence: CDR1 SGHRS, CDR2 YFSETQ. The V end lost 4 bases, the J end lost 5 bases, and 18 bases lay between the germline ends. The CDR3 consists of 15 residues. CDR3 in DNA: TGCGCCAGCAGCCCAACTACATACAACGAATATGGCTACACCTTC. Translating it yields CASSPTTYNEYGYTF.

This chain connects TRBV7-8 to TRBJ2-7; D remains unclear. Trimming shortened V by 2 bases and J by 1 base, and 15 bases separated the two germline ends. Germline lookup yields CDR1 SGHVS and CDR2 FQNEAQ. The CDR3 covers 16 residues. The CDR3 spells CASSLQDDSGSYEQYF. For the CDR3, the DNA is TGTGCCAGCAGCTTACAAGACGATTCAGGATCCTACGAGCAGTACTTC.

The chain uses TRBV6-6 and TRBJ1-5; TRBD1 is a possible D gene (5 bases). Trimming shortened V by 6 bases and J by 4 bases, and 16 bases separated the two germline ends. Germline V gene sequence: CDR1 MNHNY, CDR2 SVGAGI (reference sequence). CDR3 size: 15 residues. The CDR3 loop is CASSGRESPNQPQHF. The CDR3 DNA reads TGTGCCAGCAGCGGCAGGGAATCACCGAATCAGCCCCAGCATTTT.

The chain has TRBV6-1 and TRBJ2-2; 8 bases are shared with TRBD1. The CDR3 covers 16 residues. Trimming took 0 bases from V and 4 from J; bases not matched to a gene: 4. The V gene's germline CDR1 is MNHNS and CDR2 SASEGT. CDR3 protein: CASSEARGTGTGELFF. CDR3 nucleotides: TGTGCCAGCAGTGAAGCCCGGGGGACAGGCACCGGGGAGCTGTTTTTT.

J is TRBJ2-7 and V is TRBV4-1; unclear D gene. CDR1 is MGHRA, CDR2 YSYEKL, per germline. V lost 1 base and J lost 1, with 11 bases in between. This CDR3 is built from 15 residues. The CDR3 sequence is CASSQAWQISYEQYF. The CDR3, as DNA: TGCGCCAGCAGCCAAGCTTGGCAGATATCCTACGAGCAGTACTTC.

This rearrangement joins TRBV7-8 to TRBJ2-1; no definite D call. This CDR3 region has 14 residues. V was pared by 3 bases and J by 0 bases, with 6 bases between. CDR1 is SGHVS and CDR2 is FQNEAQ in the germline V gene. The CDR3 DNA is TGTGCCAGCAGCTTGGAGAGCTCCTACAATGAGCAGTTCTTC. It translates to CASSLESSYNEQFF.

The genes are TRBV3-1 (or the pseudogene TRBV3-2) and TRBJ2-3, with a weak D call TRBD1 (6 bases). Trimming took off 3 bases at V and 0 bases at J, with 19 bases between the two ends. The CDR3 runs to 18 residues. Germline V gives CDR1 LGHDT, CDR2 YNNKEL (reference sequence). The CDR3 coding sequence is TGTGCCAGCAGCCAGGGGGCGGTCTCGATTCCTAGCACAGATACGCAGTATTTT. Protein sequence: CASSQGAVSIPSTDTQYF.

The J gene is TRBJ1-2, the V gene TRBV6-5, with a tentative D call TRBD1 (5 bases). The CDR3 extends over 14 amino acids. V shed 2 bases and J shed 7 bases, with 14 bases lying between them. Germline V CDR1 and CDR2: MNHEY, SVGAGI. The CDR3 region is CASSYGGRAGGYTF. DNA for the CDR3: TGTGCCAGCAGTTACGGGGGGAGGGCGGGTGGCTACACCTTC.

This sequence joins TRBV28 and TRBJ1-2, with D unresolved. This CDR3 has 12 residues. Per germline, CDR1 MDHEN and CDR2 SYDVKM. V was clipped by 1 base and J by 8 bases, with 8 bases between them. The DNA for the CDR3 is TGTGCCAGCAGTTTATTTCCCGGGGGCTACACCTTC. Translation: CASSLFPGGYTF.

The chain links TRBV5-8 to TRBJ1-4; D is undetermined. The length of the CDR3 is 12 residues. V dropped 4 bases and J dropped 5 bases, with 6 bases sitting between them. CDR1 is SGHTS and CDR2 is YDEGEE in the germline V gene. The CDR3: CASSQENEKLFF. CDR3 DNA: TGTGCCAGCAGCCAGGAAAATGAAAAACTGTTTTTT. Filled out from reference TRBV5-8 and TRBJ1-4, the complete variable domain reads EAGVTQSPTHLIKTRGQQATLRCSPISGHTSVYWYQQALGLGLQFLLWYDEGEERNRGNFPPRFSGRQFPNYSSELNVNALELEDSALYLCASSQENEKLFFGSGTQLSVL.

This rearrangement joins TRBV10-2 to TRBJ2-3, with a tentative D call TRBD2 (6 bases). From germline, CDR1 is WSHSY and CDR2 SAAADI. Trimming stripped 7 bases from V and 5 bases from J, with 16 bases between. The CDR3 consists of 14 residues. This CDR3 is CASTGTGVGDTQYF. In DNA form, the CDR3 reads TGCGCCAGCACAGGCACGGGGGTTGGAGATACGCAGTATTTT.

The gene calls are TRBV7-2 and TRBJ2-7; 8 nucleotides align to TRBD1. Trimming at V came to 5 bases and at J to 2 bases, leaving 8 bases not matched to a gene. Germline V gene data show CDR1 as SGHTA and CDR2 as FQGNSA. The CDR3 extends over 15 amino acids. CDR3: CASSRQGASAYEQYF. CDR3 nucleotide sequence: TGTGCCAGCAGCCGTCAGGGGGCCTCGGCCTACGAGCAGTACTTC.

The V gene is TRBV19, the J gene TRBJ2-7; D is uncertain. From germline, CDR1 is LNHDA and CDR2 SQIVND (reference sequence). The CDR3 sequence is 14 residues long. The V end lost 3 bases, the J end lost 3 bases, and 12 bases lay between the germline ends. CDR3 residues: CASSIRAGNYEQYF. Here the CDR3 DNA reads TGTGCCAGTAGTATTCGAGCAGGTAACTACGAGCAGTACTTC.

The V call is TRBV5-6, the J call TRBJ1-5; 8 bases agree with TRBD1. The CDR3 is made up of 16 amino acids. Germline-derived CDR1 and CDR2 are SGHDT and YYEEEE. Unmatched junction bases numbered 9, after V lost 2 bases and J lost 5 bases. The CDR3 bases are TGTGCCAGCAGCTTTAGGACAGGGTCATGGGATCAGCCCCAGCATTTT. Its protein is CASSFRTGSWDQPQHF.

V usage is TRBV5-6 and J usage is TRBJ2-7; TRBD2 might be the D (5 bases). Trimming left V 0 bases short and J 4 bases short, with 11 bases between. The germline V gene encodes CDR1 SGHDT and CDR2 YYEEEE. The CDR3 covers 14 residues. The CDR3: CASSLATGWYEQYF. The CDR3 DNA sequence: TGTGCCAGCAGCTTGGCTACGGGGTGGTACGAGCAGTACTTC.

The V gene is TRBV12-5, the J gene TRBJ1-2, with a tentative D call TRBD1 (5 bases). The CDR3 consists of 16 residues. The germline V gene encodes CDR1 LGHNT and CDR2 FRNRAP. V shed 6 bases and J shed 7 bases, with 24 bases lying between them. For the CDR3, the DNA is TGTGCTAGTGGCCCCCAGGAAGGACGGCGCGGGGGTGGCTACACCTTC. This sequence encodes CASGPQEGRRGGGYTF.

The CDR3: CATSDLTGYEQYF. CDR3 sequence (DNA): TGTGCCACCAGTGATTTGACAGGCTACGAGCAGTACTTC. The V call is TRBV24-1, the J call TRBJ2-7; possible D gene TRBD1, 5 bases. The CDR3 length is 13 residues. Germline CDR1 reads KGHDR; CDR2 reads SFDVKD. The V end lost 0 bases, the J end lost 3 bases, and 5 bases lay between the germline ends.

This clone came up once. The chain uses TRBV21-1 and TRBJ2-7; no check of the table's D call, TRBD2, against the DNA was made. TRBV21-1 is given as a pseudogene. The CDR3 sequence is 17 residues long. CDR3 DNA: TGTGCCAGCAGAGGGATAGTTTTCAGCGGGGGGGCGTGGGAGCAGTACTTC. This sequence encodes CASRGIVFSGGAWEQYF.

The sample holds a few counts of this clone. The CDR3, as DNA: TGTGCCAGCAGCCAAGAGGACAGGAGCTCCTACGAGCAGTACTTC. Encoded protein: CASSQEDRSSYEQYF. This chain joins TRBV11-2 and TRBJ2-7, with 7 bases matching TRBD1. Germline V gene lookup returns CDR1 SGHAT and CDR2 FQNNGV. There are 15 residues in the CDR3. V shed 5 bases, J shed 0 bases, and the junction held 7 bases outside the gene matches.